The source of this TCR beta chain is a study of OX40 agonist ivuxolimab in advanced cancers. Whole-study context: Every 2 weeks, patients received ivuxolimab intravenously, dosed at 0.01 to 10 mg/kg. Head and neck, renal cell, melanoma or hepatocellular carcinoma were the cancers that dose-escalation patients had. Overall study findings and caveats: By week 6 at 0.1 to 3.0 mg/kg, blood CD4+ and CD8+ T cells had expanded clonally. Expanded clones tended on average to be more numerous among CD8+ T cells than CD4+.

Trimming shortened V by 2 bases and J by 2 bases, and 13 bases separated the two germline ends. Germline-derived CDR1 and CDR2 are SGHAT and FQNNGV. The CDR3 is 15 residues long. Some clones are missing from TCRdb's copy, which holds only in-frame ones; the method was immunoSEQ multiplex PCR. Here the sample spans 82,000 or so clones, approximately 92% being singletons. To note about this clone: As yet, its antigen is unknown.

The sequence came from an adult with an advanced solid tumor such as melanoma, head and neck, liver or kidney cancer. The chain joins TRBV11-2 to TRBJ2-7, with D unresolved. The material sequenced was CD4+ or CD8+ T cells sorted from blood, taken in a trial of the OX40 agonist ivuxolimab. Here the CDR3 DNA reads TGTGCCAGCAGCTTAAGAGAGACAAACACCTACGAGCAGTACTTC. Translated: CASSLRETNTYEQYF.